These T cell receptor beta chains were read from a single sample in a study of T cells in narcolepsy. Clones were read by immunoSEQ multiplex PCR, and TCRdb kept only the in-frame ones, dropping some. The table has approximately 23,000 clones, approximately 85% seen once. The specimen was memory (CD45RA-) CD4+ T cells from blood. These receptors all come from a human donor in good health. Both conserved end residues are part of each CDR3. The D gene is left open where the match is weak. For some rows the clone size is stated as once, few or many, or as a class when expanded; others skip it.

NA	NA	TRBV11-3	TRBJ2-1	TGTGCCAGCAGCAGTCGGAAGGGATACAATGAGCAGTTCTTC	CASSSRKGYNEQFF
NA	NA	TRBV7-7	TRBJ2-1	TGTGCTAGCAGTAATAGCGCTAATGAGCAGTTCTTC	CASSNSANEQFF
NA	NA	TRBV4-2	TRBJ1-2	TGTGCCAGCAGCCAAGATGTACAGGGTAACTATGGCTACACCTTC	CASSQDVQGNYGYTF
NA	NA	TRBV7-9	TRBJ2-3	TGTGCCAGCAGCCAGGAGGGGCTCTCTACGCAGTATTTT	CASSQEGLSTQYF
NA	NA	TRBV7-2	TRBJ2-5	TGTGCCAGCAGCCCAGAGGGAGGCCGAGAGACCCAGTACTTC	CASSPEGGRETQYF
NA	NA	TRBV4-1	TRBJ1-1	TGCGCCAGCAGCCAGACTCCTAGGGTTGGAGGCACTGAAGCTTTCTTT	CASSQTPRVGGTEAFF
once	NA	TRBV19	TRBJ2-6	TGTGCCAGTAGTATCTTGGCCCCGGGGACCAACGTCCTGACTTTC	CASSILAPGTNVLTF
NA	NA	TRBV6-1	TRBJ2-3	TGTGCCACGGGAACAGGGAGCACAGATACGCAGTATTTT	CATGTGSTDTQYF
once	TRBD2	TRBV19	TRBJ2-1	TGTGCCAGTAGTACGAGACTAGCGGGAGGCAATGAGCAGTTCTTC	CASSTRLAGGNEQFF
NA	NA	TRBV9	TRBJ2-2	TGTGCCAGCAGCGTCAGATTAGGCGGGGAGCTGTTTTTT	CASSVRLGGELFF
NA	TRBD2	TRBV14	TRBJ2-7	TGTGCCAGCAGCCCGGGACTAGGACCTATTTACGAGCAGTACTTC	CASSPGLGPIYEQYF
NA	NA	TRBV6-5	TRBJ2-7	TGTGCCAGCAGCCCGCGTGGGGAAATCGCCTACGAGCAGTACTTC	CASSPRGEIAYEQYF
NA	TRBD2	TRBV11-2	TRBJ2-7	TGTGCCAGCAGCTTAGGACTTCCTAGCGGGAGCTACGAGCAGTACTTC	CASSLGLPSGSYEQYF
NA	NA	TRBV11-3	TRBJ2-1	TGTGCCAGCAGCTTAGGAGGAAGGGGGATTCAGTTCTTC	CASSLGGRGIQFF
NA	NA	TRBV10-3	TRBJ1-5	TGTGCCATCAGTGATAACAGCAATCAGCCCCAGCATTTT	CAISDNSNQPQHF
NA	TRBD1	TRBV20-1	TRBJ2-5	TGCAGCGGGGACAGGGAAGAGACCCAGTACTTC	CSGDREETQYF
NA	NA	TRBV5-4	TRBJ2-6	TGTGCCAGCAGCTTAAGAGCCAACGTCCTGACTTTC	CASSLRANVLTF
NA	TRBD1	TRBV14	TRBJ2-7	TGTGCCAGCAGCCATTACAGGGGGACCTACGAGCAGTACTTC	CASSHYRGTYEQYF
NA	NA	TRBV5-1	TRBJ1-3	TGCGCCAGCAGCGCAGGGTCTGGAAACACCATATATTTT	CASSAGSGNTIYF
NA	TRBD1	TRBV5-6	TRBJ2-1	TGTGCCAGCAGCTTGACGGCAGGGGGCAGGAATGAGCAGTTCTTC	CASSLTAGGRNEQFF
NA	NA	TRBV18	TRBJ2-3	TGTGCCAGCTCGCCCTCTGGTGCACTCACAGATACGCAGTATTTT	CASSPSGALTDTQYF
once	NA	TRBV15	TRBJ1-5	TGTGCCACCAGCAGTGCCAGCGGGGGATATAGCAATCAGCCCCAGCATTTT	CATSSASGGYSNQPQHF
NA	NA	TRBV13	TRBJ2-1	TGTGCCAGCAGCCCAGACCGGGACTCCAACTATGAGCAGTTCTTC	CASSPDRDSNYEQFF
NA	TRBD1	TRBV28	TRBJ2-7	TGTGCCAGCAGCCCGGAAGGACAGGTACTCTACGAGCAGTACTTC	CASSPEGQVLYEQYF
few	NA	TRBV27	TRBJ2-2	TGTGCCAGCAGTTTGGGTAGGCGGACCGGGGAGCTGTTTTTT	CASSLGRRTGELFF
NA	TRBD2	TRBV7-8	TRBJ2-5	TGTGCCAGCAGCGCTTTACTAGCGTACCAAGAGACCCAGTACTTC	CASSALLAYQETQYF
NA	TRBD1	TRBV5-6	TRBJ2-1	TGTGCCAGCAGCTTACAGGGGGCGCAACATGAGCAGTTCTTC	CASSLQGAQHEQFF
NA	NA	TRBV15	TRBJ2-1	TGTGCCACCAGCAGAGTTGGACAGACCAATGAGCAGTTCTTC	CATSRVGQTNEQFF
NA	NA	TRBV20-1	TRBJ1-3	TGCAGTGCTAGTACCGGGGGCACCATATATTTT	CSASTGGTIYF
once	NA	TRBV5-1	TRBJ1-5	TGCGCCAGCAGCTTGTACGGAATAGAGCCCCAGCATTTT	CASSLYGIEPQHF
NA	TRBD2	TRBV7-9	TRBJ2-1	TGTGCCAGCAGCTTACTAACTAGCGGGTTTGAGCAGTTCTTC	CASSLLTSGFEQFF
NA	NA	TRBV5-1	TRBJ1-2	TGCGCCAGCAGCTTGGGCCAACAGGGAGTATCCTATGGCTACACCTTC	CASSLGQQGVSYGYTF
NA	TRBD2	TRBV29-1	TRBJ2-3	TGCAGCGTTGAAGTTGGGACTAGCGGCACAGATACGCAGTATTTT	CSVEVGTSGTDTQYF
NA	NA	TRBV25-1	TRBJ2-1	TGTGCCAGCAGTGGGAGGATGTACAATGAGCAGTTCTTC	CASSGRMYNEQFF
NA	NA	TRBV6-5	TRBJ1-3	TGTGCCAGCAGTCGGTCGACAGAAGGAAACACCATATATTTT	CASSRSTEGNTIYF
NA	NA	TRBV13	TRBJ1-1	TGTGCCAGCAGCGCGCCGCCGGGGAACACTGAAGCTTTCTTT	CASSAPPGNTEAFF
NA	NA	TRBV7-2	TRBJ2-7	TGTGCCAGCAGCTTCCGGGACCCCGCGTCCGAGCAGTACTTC	CASSFRDPASEQYF
NA	TRBD1	TRBV19	TRBJ2-7	TGTGCCAGTAGTCCTAGGGACAGGGGCGAGCAGTACTTC	CASSPRDRGEQYF
NA	NA	TRBV5-5	TRBJ2-3	TGTGCCAGCAGCTTGGCCTTCGGCGGGCCCACAGATACGCAGTATTTT	CASSLAFGGPTDTQYF
NA	NA	TRBV5-6	TRBJ1-2	TGTGCCAGCAGCGAAGAGCGGGGGAACTATGGCTACACCTTC	CASSEERGNYGYTF
few	NA	TRBV7-6	TRBJ2-7	TGTGCCAGCAGCCCGGGTACCTACGAGCAGTACTTC	CASSPGTYEQYF
NA	NA	TRBV28	TRBJ2-1	TGTGCCAGCAGTGCCTACAATGAGCAGTTCTTC	CASSAYNEQFF
NA	NA	TRBV2	TRBJ1-2	TGTGCCAGCAGCCTCAATTCTAACTATGGCTACACCTTC	CASSLNSNYGYTF
few	TRBD2	TRBV28	TRBJ2-7	TGTGCCAGCAGTACGTCTAGCGGGATGGGCTACGAGCAGTACTTC	CASSTSSGMGYEQYF
NA	NA	TRBV7-2	TRBJ2-7	TGTGCCAGCAGCTTAGGGAGGGGCCCCTACGAGCAGTACTTC	CASSLGRGPYEQYF
NA	NA	TRBV28	TRBJ1-5	TGTGCCAGCAGCCCCCGGCCCCAGCCCCAGCATTTT	CASSPRPQPQHF
NA	TRBD2	TRBV28	TRBJ2-3	TGTGCCAGCAGTTCCGGGGGTAGCGGGAGTGATACTCAGTATTTT	CASSSGGSGSDTQYF
few	NA	TRBV29-1	TRBJ2-5	TGCAGCGTTGAAGTGAAAGGGTGGGGAGAGACCCAGTACTTC	CSVEVKGWGETQYF
NA	TRBD2	TRBV30	TRBJ2-1	TGTGCCTGGAGTTCGAGCGGGAGATTCTACAATGAGCAGTTCTTC	CAWSSSGRFYNEQFF
NA	NA	TRBV29-1	TRBJ1-2	TGCAGCGTTGTTGCCGGTAACTATGGCTACACCTTC	CSVVAGNYGYTF
NA	NA	TRBV5-1	TRBJ2-1	TGCGCCAGCAGCTTGACCGAGACCCTGGGGTACAATGAGCAGTTCTTC	CASSLTETLGYNEQFF
NA	TRBD2	TRBV5-1	TRBJ2-3	TGCGCCAGCAGCACTCTTTTTCAGCCCGGGACTAGCGGCACAGATACGCAGTATTTT	CASSTLFQPGTSGTDTQYF
few	NA	TRBV28	TRBJ1-4	TGTGCCAGCAGTTACTGGGGACAAGACGGGGATGAAAAACTGTTTTTT	CASSYWGQDGDEKLFF
NA	NA	TRBV11-2	TRBJ2-5	TGTGCCAGCAGCTTAGGGGGCCAAGAGACCCAGTACTTC	CASSLGGQETQYF
NA	NA	TRBV11-2	TRBJ2-7	TGTGCCAGCAGCTTAGGGACTACCTACGAGCAGTACTTC	CASSLGTTYEQYF
NA	NA	TRBV5-1	TRBJ1-3	TGCGCCAGCAGCTTGTCTATCAACTCTGGAAACACCATATATTTT	CASSLSINSGNTIYF
once	NA	TRBV7-2	TRBJ1-5	TGTGCCAGCAGCTTAGCGGGGGGCGGGAATCAGCCCCAGCATTTT	CASSLAGGGNQPQHF
once	NA	TRBV27	TRBJ2-7	TGTGCCAGCGCACTGACTCGCTCCTACGAGCAGTACTTC	CASALTRSYEQYF
NA	TRBD2	TRBV5-1	TRBJ2-1	TGCGCCAGCAGCTTGGCCGGGGCGGGAGCAAATGAGCAGTTCTTC	CASSLAGAGANEQFF
once	TRBD1	TRBV7-6	TRBJ1-5	TGTGCCAGCAGCAGGGGACAGGGGGCGGAAGGTCAGCCCCAGCATTTT	CASSRGQGAEGQPQHF